The 25 T cell receptor beta chains listed next were all sequenced from one sample in a study of CD8 T cells in ankylosing spondylitis. Overall study results and limits: Made up of eight highly homologous variants, a TCR beta motif appeared characteristic of ankylosing spondylitis blood.

Their antigens remain unidentified. TCRdb fed the 5' RACE reads into MiXCR, producing one record per CDR3 protein. The sample holds around 390,000 distinct CDR3 sequences; about 22% are singletons and the top ten take less than 20%. Sequenced: blood, either unsorted or a sorted T cell fraction (not recorded which). All receptors come from a male donor with ankylosing spondylitis.

Here the CDR3 DNA reads TGCAGTGCTAGAGATGGGTCAGGGGATTCGTACGAGCAGTACTTC. Amino acids: CSARDGSGDSYEQYF. The rearrangement uses TRBV20-1 and TRBJ2-7; a possible D gene is TRBD1 (6 bases). CDR3 length: 15 amino acids. Germline V gene sequence: CDR1 DFQATT, CDR2 SNEGSKA (reference sequence). With 0 bases removed from V and 4 bases from J, the gap between germline ends came to 16 bases.

This CDR3 reads CASSVGTSSGRELFF. The CDR3 bases are TGTGCCAGCAGCGTAGGGACTAGCTCTGGTCGGGAGCTGTTTTTT. The chain combines TRBV9 with TRBJ2-2; 8 bases align to TRBD2. J was trimmed by 9 bases and V by 0 bases; bases with no gene match: 7. CDR1 is SGDLS, CDR2 YYNGEE, per germline. CDR3 length equals 15 residues.

CDR3 in amino acids: CASSWGLVLDRVADTQYF. CDR3 coding DNA: TGTGCCAGCAGCTGGGGCTTAGTCCTCGACAGGGTAGCAGATACGCAGTATTTT. The chain links TRBV11-1 to TRBJ2-3, with 7 nucleotides matching TRBD1. This CDR3 region has 18 residues. V lost 4 bases to trimming and J lost 4 bases; unmatched junction nucleotides: 17. The germline V gene encodes CDR1 SGHAT and CDR2 FQDESV (reference sequence).

This clonotype was observed a few times. The CDR3 is CASTTYSGLSSYEQYF. The CDR3, as DNA: TGTGCCAGCACCACCTATAGCGGTTTGAGCTCCTACGAGCAGTACTTC. J is TRBJ2-7 and V is TRBV12-3 or TRBV12-4, with D possibly being TRBD2 (6 bases). Trimming took 7 bases from V and 0 from J, leaving 19 bases between them. This CDR3 has 16 amino acids.

In this sample, this clonotype turned up a few times. This chain links TRBV7-2 with TRBJ2-2; D is ambiguous. Looked up from germline, CDR1 is SGHTA and CDR2 is FQGNSA. The CDR3 loop spans 13 amino acids. V was trimmed by 4 bases and J by 8 bases, leaving 11 bases between them. CDR3 bases: TGTGCCAGCAGCTGGCCTCTGAGGGGGGAGCTGTTTTTT. Its protein is CASSWPLRGELFF.

The chain combines TRBV12-3 or TRBV12-4 with TRBJ1-2, with TRBD1 as a possible D gene (6 bases). The CDR3 loop spans 13 amino acids. V gave up 5 bases and J gave up 6 bases, with 13 bases separating them. CDR3 DNA sequence: TGTGCCAGCAGTCCCACAGGGAGAGATGGCTACACCTTC. Its protein product is CASSPTGRDGYTF.

In this sample, this clonotype turned up a few times. This rearrangement joins TRBV11-3 to TRBJ2-3; 15 nucleotides align to TRBD2. The V gene's germline CDR1 is SGHNT and CDR2 YENEEA. The V gene end was trimmed by 5 bases and the J gene end by 4 bases; junction bases not matched to a gene: 7. The CDR3 extends over 17 amino acids. CDR3 region: CASSPGLAGGLADTQYF. CDR3 in DNA: TGTGCCAGCAGCCCAGGACTAGCGGGAGGGCTGGCAGATACGCAGTATTTT. Drawing the rest from reference TRBV11-3 and TRBJ2-3, the complete variable domain is EAGVVQSPRYKIIEKKQPVAFWCNPISGHNTLYWYLQNLGQGPELLIRYENEEAVDDSQLPKDRFSAERLKGVDSTLKIQPAELGDSAVYLCASSPGLAGGLADTQYFGPGTRLTVL.

This clonotype showed up just a few times. This sequence joins TRBV20-1 and TRBJ2-3; TRBD2 agrees at 9 bases. Per the germline V gene, CDR1 is DFQATT and CDR2 is SNEGSKA (reference sequence). V gave up 0 bases and J gave up 4 bases; unmatched junction bases: 11. The CDR3 loop spans 17 amino acids. CDR3 DNA sequence: TGCAGTGCTAGAGATTTCTTGTCTAGCGGGAAGGCAGATACGCAGTATTTT. Translation: CSARDFLSSGKADTQYF.

In its sample, this clonotype was seen a few times. This sequence joins TRBV18 and TRBJ2-1, with a possible D match to TRBD2 (5 bases). With 1 base removed from V and 1 base from J, the gap between germline ends came to 14 bases. The germline gives CDR1 KGHSH, CDR2 LQKENI. CDR3 size: 17 residues. The CDR3 DNA is TGTGCCAGCTCACCACGAGGGTTAGCCGTTTCCTACAATGAGCAGTTCTTC. Protein sequence: CASSPRGLAVSYNEQFF.

This clonotype was seen more than once but under ten times. V and J are TRBV6-1 and TRBJ1-1, with D unresolved. Trimming stripped 5 bases from V and 1 base from J, with 11 bases between. The CDR3 length is 14 residues. CDR1 is MNHNS, CDR2 SASEGT, per germline. CDR3: CASSLHRGNTEAFF. The CDR3 DNA reads TGTGCCAGCAGTCTCCACCGCGGGAACACTGAAGCTTTCTTT.

The rearrangement links TRBV20-1 to TRBJ1-6; D ambiguous. Germline V CDR1 and CDR2: DFQATT, SNEGSKA (reference sequence). CDR3 size: 14 residues. V was clipped by 3 bases and J by 4 bases, with 10 bases between them. DNA for the CDR3: TGCAGTGCTAGGCCGGGCCCTTATAATTCACCCCTCCACTTT. Residues: CSARPGPYNSPLHF.

The V gene is TRBV5-1, the J gene TRBJ2-7, with 9 bases lining up with TRBD2. The CDR3 is 14 residues long. CDR1 and CDR2 (germline): SGHRS, YFSETQ. Trimming cost V 2 bases and J 2 bases; bases outside gene matches: 2. CDR3 nucleotides: TGCGCCAGCAGCTTTAGCGGGAGTCCCTACGAGCAGTACTTC. Amino acid sequence: CASSFSGSPYEQYF.

The rearrangement joins TRBV7-8 to TRBJ1-5; 7 bases are a match to TRBD1. Germline lookup yields CDR1 SGHVS and CDR2 FQNEAQ. The V gene end was trimmed by 5 bases and the J gene end by 3 bases; junction bases not matched to a gene: 10. There are 16 residues in the CDR3. CDR3 region: CASSPRTGQDNQPQHF. In nucleotides, the CDR3 is TGTGCCAGCAGCCCGCGAACTGGACAGGACAATCAGCCCCAGCATTTT. Full variable domain (rest looked up from reference TRBV7-8 and TRBJ1-5): GAGVSQSPRYKVAKRGQDVALRCDPISGHVSLFWYQQALGQGPEFLTYFQNEAQLDKSGLPSDRFFAERPEGSVSTLKIQRTQQEDSAVYLCASSPRTGQDNQPQHFGDGTRLSIL.

This clonotype appeared a few times. This sequence joins TRBV28 and TRBJ2-1; 8 bases fit TRBD2. The J segment lost 10 bases and the V segment lost 2 bases, leaving 22 bases of the junction unmatched. Germline V gene lookup returns CDR1 MDHEN and CDR2 SYDVKM. There are 19 residues in the CDR3. The CDR3 spells CASSLGWRGRLAQVQEQFF. Written as DNA, the CDR3 is TGTGCCAGCAGTTTAGGTTGGAGGGGTCGACTAGCGCAGGTCCAGGAGCAGTTCTTC. Full variable domain (remainder filled in from reference TRBV28 and TRBJ2-1): DVKVTQSSRYLVKRTGEKVFLECVQDMDHENMFWYRQDPGLGLRLIYFSYDVKMKEKGDIPEGYSVSREKKERFSLILESASTNQTSMYLCASSLGWRGRLAQVQEQFFGPGTRLTVL.

CDR3 protein: CASSSFRQGGETQYF. CDR3 bases: TGTGCCAGCAGTTCATTCCGACAGGGAGGAGAGACCCAGTACTTC. The chain is built from TRBV12-3 or TRBV12-4 and TRBJ2-5; D is possibly TRBD1 (7 bases). This CDR3 contains 15 residues. The ends were cut back, 4 bases at V and 4 bases at J, with 16 bases in the middle.

This clonotype was seen more than once but under ten times. V is TRBV20-1 and J is TRBJ2-5; D is possibly TRBD1 or TRBD2 (5 bases each). Per the germline V gene, CDR1 is DFQATT and CDR2 is SNEGSKA (reference sequence). The CDR3 extends over 12 amino acids. DNA of the CDR3: TGCAAAGTGGGGACGCTAGGGGAGACCCAGTACTTC. This codes for CKVGTLGETQYF.

Only a few counts were recorded for this clonotype. This sequence joins TRBV27 and TRBJ1-1, with D unclear. V was clipped by 7 bases and J by 6 bases, with 15 bases between them. The CDR3 sequence is 13 residues long. Germline values: CDR1 MNHEY, CDR2 SMNVEV (reference sequence). The CDR3 region has the DNA TGTGCCAGCATGGTGGGGTTAAACGCTGAAGCTTTCTTT. It translates to CASMVGLNAEAFF.

In this sample, this clonotype turned up a few times. The genes are TRBV12-3 or TRBV12-4 and TRBJ2-1, with D perhaps matching TRBD1 or TRBD2 (5 bases each). The CDR3 spans 14 residues. V lost 11 bases and J 9 bases, leaving 23 bases between the germline ends. The CDR3 nucleotides read TGTGCCGCCGGGGTGGGCAGGGCCGTTGGTGAGCAGTTCTTC. Amino acid sequence: CAAGVGRAVGEQFF.

The V and J genes are TRBV18 and TRBJ2-7; D perhaps matches TRBD1 (6 bases). This CDR3 spans 14 amino acids. Trimming took 6 bases from V and 3 from J, leaving 15 bases between them. From germline, CDR1 is KGHSH and CDR2 LQKENI. DNA for the CDR3: TGTGCCAGCTCCGTGCAGGACAGAGGCTACGAGCAGTACTTC. Protein: CASSVQDRGYEQYF.

The rearrangement joins TRBV6-6 to TRBJ2-6; the D is unclear. The CDR3 has 13 residues. Per the germline V gene, CDR1 is MNHNY and CDR2 is SVGAGI (reference sequence). The germline V and J ends were trimmed by 7 bases and 2 bases, with 6 bases remaining between them. CDR3 in DNA: TGTGCCAGCAAAGTTCCTGGGGCCAACGTCCTGACTTTC. Its protein product is CASKVPGANVLTF.

The V call is TRBV4-1, the J call TRBJ2-7; D may be TRBD1 or TRBD2 (5 bases each). CDR3 length: 16 amino acids. V shed 0 bases and J shed 4 bases, with 16 bases lying between them. Germline assignment: CDR1 MGHRA and CDR2 YSYEKL. The CDR3 region has the DNA TGCGCCAGCAGCCAAGATGGTCGGGACGGGGTTTACGAGCAGTACTTC. Its protein is CASSQDGRDGVYEQYF.

This clonotype has just a few counts. The gene calls are TRBV29-1 and TRBJ1-3, with D possibly being TRBD1 (5 bases). Per germline, CDR1 SQVTM and CDR2 ANQGSEA. The CDR3 sequence is 14 residues long. The V end was cut by 4 bases, the J end by 3 bases, with 13 bases between. CDR3 protein: CSVGVDRFGNTIYF. In DNA, the CDR3 is TGCAGCGTTGGGGTTGACAGATTTGGAAACACCATATATTTT. Variable domain in full (rest from reference TRBV29-1 and TRBJ1-3): SAVISQKPSRDICQRGTSLTIQCQVDSQVTMMFWYRQQPGQSLTLIATANQGSEATYESGFVIDKFPISRPNLTFSTLTVSNMSPEDSSIYLCSVGVDRFGNTIYFGEGSWLTVV.

This clonotype occurred a few times. V gene TRBV28 combines with J gene TRBJ2-7; a possible D gene is TRBD1 (7 bases). The CDR3 covers 16 residues. CDR1 MDHEN and CDR2 SYDVKM come from the germline V gene. The V end lost 2 bases, the J end lost 1 base, and 15 bases lay between the germline ends. The CDR3: CASSLVLADRSYEQYF. The CDR3 region has the DNA TGTGCCAGCAGTTTAGTTTTAGCGGACAGGTCCTACGAGCAGTACTTC.

V and J are TRBV7-9 and TRBJ2-2, with TRBD2 identical over 7 bases. V was clipped by 7 bases and J by 6 bases; unmatched bases: 11. The CDR3 runs 15 residues. Germline V lookup: CDR1 SEHNR, CDR2 FQNEAQ (reference sequence). CDR3 amino acids: CASNRASGGAGELFF. CDR3 DNA sequence: TGTGCCAGCAACCGCGCTAGCGGCGGCGCCGGGGAGCTGTTTTTT.

V is TRBV18 and J is TRBJ2-3; D is uncertain. The V end lost 4 bases, the J end lost 5 bases, and 10 bases lay between the germline ends. Germline lookup yields CDR1 KGHSH and CDR2 LQKENI. The CDR3 contains 13 residues. Written as DNA, the CDR3 is TGTGCCAGCTCACTGGACCAGAGAGATACGCAGTATTTT. Residues: CASSLDQRDTQYF.